The next 31 T cell receptor beta chains were all read from a single sample in a study of blood T cell repertoires in COVID-19. TCRdb keeps only in-frame clones here, not all; method: immunoSEQ multiplex PCR. The sample records tens of thousands of clones, around nine tenths being singletons. The material sequenced was peripheral blood. Every receptor here comes from a man aged 55 to 70 with acute or convalescent COVID-19.

The chain recombines TRBV28 with TRBJ1-2, with D possibly TRBD1 on 6 matching bases. CDR1 and CDR2 from the germline V gene are MDHEN and SYDVKM. With 6 bases removed from V and 7 bases from J, the gap between germline ends came to 18 bases. This CDR3 contains 14 residues. CDR3 sequence reads: CASRRDKWGGGYTF. CDR3 sequence (DNA): TGTGCCAGCAGACGGGACAAGTGGGGGGGTGGCTACACCTTC.

This rearrangement joins TRBV6-5 to TRBJ2-7, with a possible D match to TRBD1 (5 bases). The germline CDR1 and CDR2 sequences are MNHEY and SVGAGI. The CDR3 is 13 amino acids. The CDR3 loop reads CESRAGPYYEQYF. The CDR3 DNA reads TGTGAGTCTAGAGCAGGGCCGTATTACGAGCAGTACTTC.

This clone was picked up one time. J is TRBJ2-3 and V is TRBV7-8, with 8 nucleotides matching TRBD1. V was pared by 1 base and J by 3 bases, with 9 bases of the junction left unmatched. The germline V gene has CDR1 SGHVS and CDR2 FQNEAQ. This CDR3 contains 17 residues. The CDR3 nucleotides are TGTGCCAGCAGCTTAGTGGGCCAGGGGGCTAGGACAGATACGCAGTATTTT. It codes for CASSLVGQGARTDTQYF.

This clone was counted only a few times. The rearrangement links TRBV19 to TRBJ2-1, with TRBD2 matching 10 bases. The J segment lost 6 bases and the V segment lost 10 bases, leaving 21 bases of the junction unmatched. The CDR3 has 18 amino acids. CDR1 is LNHDA and CDR2 is SQIVND in the germline V gene (reference sequence). The CDR3 loop reads CATTRTISGTSAFNEQFF. DNA of the CDR3: TGTGCCACCACTAGAACAATTTCCGGGACTAGCGCCTTCAATGAGCAGTTCTTC.

This clone was seen once. The CDR3 nucleotides read TGTGCCACCAGCACCCGGCTGAGACAGGGAAACTATGGCTACACCTTC. Protein sequence: CATSTRLRQGNYGYTF. The J gene is TRBJ1-2, the V gene TRBV15, with 7 bases matching TRBD1. The length of the CDR3 is 16 residues. Germline V lookup: CDR1 LNHNV, CDR2 YYDKDF (reference sequence). After removal of 4 bases from V and 2 bases from J, the junction contained 10 bases not matched to a gene.

The chain joins TRBV7-8 to TRBJ2-2, with TRBD2 identical over 7 bases. Trimming took 5 bases from V and 5 from J; bases not matched to a gene: 14. CDR3 length equals 17 residues. Germline V lookup: CDR1 SGHVS, CDR2 FQNEAQ. This chain's CDR3 is CASSLLLTGGSTGELFF. The CDR3 bases are TGTGCCAGCAGCCTTTTGTTAACGGGAGGAAGTACCGGGGAGCTGTTTTTT.

The gene calls are TRBV30 and TRBJ2-7; D not certain. The CDR3 is 14 amino acids. V was trimmed by 3 bases and J by 0 bases, leaving 12 bases between them. CDR1 is GTSNPN and CDR2 is SVGIG in the germline V gene (reference sequence). CDR3 loop: CAWRAQAISYEQYF. Written as DNA, the CDR3 is TGTGCCTGGAGGGCTCAGGCGATCTCCTACGAGCAGTACTTC.

The chain employs TRBV6-6 and TRBJ1-2, with D possibly TRBD1 on 5 matching bases. From germline, CDR1 is MNHNY and CDR2 SVGAGI (reference sequence). V lost 2 bases and J 8 bases, leaving 12 bases between the germline ends. The length of the CDR3 is 13 residues. CDR3 bases: TGTGCCAGCAGTTACAGCACAGGCGAAGGCTACACCTTC. This codes for CASSYSTGEGYTF.

The J gene is TRBJ1-5, the V gene TRBV24-1, with 9 bases aligning to TRBD1. CDR1 and CDR2 (germline): KGHDR, SFDVKD. V lost 4 bases to trimming and J lost 5 bases; unmatched junction nucleotides: 8. This CDR3 has 16 amino acids. DNA of the CDR3: TGTGCCACCAGTGAGTCGGGACAGGGTTCGGATCAGCCCCAGCATTTT. Translating it yields CATSESGQGSDQPQHF.

The J gene is TRBJ2-5, the V gene TRBV9; 8 bases align to TRBD1. Per the germline V gene, CDR1 is SGDLS and CDR2 is YYNGEE. The V and J ends lost 0 bases and 5 bases, in that order; junction bases with no gene match: 6. The CDR3 is made up of 15 amino acids. CDR3 region: CASSVGAGGGETQYF. CDR3 bases: TGTGCCAGCAGCGTAGGGGCAGGGGGCGGCGAGACCCAGTACTTC.

The chain's CDR3 is CASSSDRKNYGYTF. Written as DNA, the CDR3 is TGTGCCAGCAGCTCTGACAGGAAAAACTATGGCTACACCTTC. The J gene is TRBJ1-2, the V gene TRBV11-2; D possibly corresponds to TRBD1 (6 bases). Per germline, CDR1 SGHAT and CDR2 FQNNGV. The CDR3 loop spans 14 amino acids. Deletions cut 4 bases from V and 2 bases from J, with 11 bases between.

The V call is TRBV3-1 (or the pseudogene TRBV3-2), the J call TRBJ2-7, with D uncertain. V was pared by 0 bases and J by 2 bases, with 11 bases between. The CDR3 is made up of 15 amino acids. Germline V lookup: CDR1 LGHDT, CDR2 YNNKEL (reference sequence). CDR3: CASSQDHGQAYEQYF. The DNA for the CDR3 is TGTGCCAGCAGCCAAGATCACGGTCAGGCCTACGAGCAGTACTTC.

The chain uses TRBV7-3 and TRBJ1-1; possible D gene TRBD1, 5 bases. The V and J ends lost 5 bases and 3 bases respectively, with 10 bases between them. The CDR3 totals 13 residues. Germline lookup yields CDR1 SGHTA and CDR2 FQGTGA. CDR3 region: CASSLDSDTEAFF. CDR3 nucleotides: TGTGCCAGCAGCCTCGACAGTGACACTGAAGCTTTCTTT.

V usage is TRBV3-1 (or the pseudogene TRBV3-2) and J usage is TRBJ1-2; D is possibly TRBD1 (5 bases). Per germline, CDR1 LGHDT and CDR2 YNNKEL (reference sequence). This CDR3 has 13 residues. The V gene lost 4 bases and the J gene lost 6 bases, with 12 bases spanning the gap. The CDR3 spells CASSLSGGDGYTF. The CDR3, as DNA: TGTGCCAGCAGCCTAAGTGGAGGGGATGGCTACACCTTC.

This chain links TRBV19 with TRBJ2-2; D may be TRBD2 (5 bases). Deletions cut 2 bases from V and 7 bases from J, with 8 bases between. CDR1 is LNHDA, CDR2 SQIVND, per germline (reference sequence). The CDR3 contains 13 residues. CDR3 bases: TGTGCCAGTAGTATACCCGAGGGCGGGGAGCTGTTTTTT. It yields the protein CASSIPEGGELFF.

The rearrangement uses TRBV10-3 and TRBJ2-1; 13 bases align to TRBD2. Germline V gene lookup returns CDR1 ENHRY and CDR2 SYGVKD. This CDR3 has 16 amino acids. V dropped 6 bases and J dropped 3; count of bases not matched to a gene: 5. As DNA, the CDR3 is TGTGCCATCAGCTCCGGACTAGCGGGAGTCTACAATGAGCAGTTCTTC. As protein: CAISSGLAGVYNEQFF.

This clone was seen once. The rearrangement uses TRBV28 and TRBJ2-2, with D possibly being TRBD1 (5 bases). Germline V gives CDR1 MDHEN, CDR2 SYDVKM. V dropped 5 bases and J dropped 0 bases, with 13 bases sitting between them. This CDR3 spans 16 amino acids. The CDR3 DNA sequence: TGTGCCAGCAGTCCTTCGGACATTACGAACACCGGGGAGCTGTTTTTT. This sequence encodes CASSPSDITNTGELFF.

This chain uses TRBV10-2 with TRBJ1-6; D unresolved. Germline V gene data show CDR1 as WSHSY and CDR2 as SAAADI. V lost 0 bases to trimming and J lost 10 bases, with 10 bases between them. The CDR3 is 14 residues long. The CDR3 sequence: CASSESALRSPLHF. CDR3 sequence (DNA): TGCGCCAGCAGTGAGTCAGCGCTCCGCTCACCCCTCCACTTT.

This clone is a singleton in its sample. The CDR3 region is CASSFHFLPTDTQYF. In nucleotides, the CDR3 is TGTGCCAGCAGCTTCCACTTCCTCCCCACAGATACGCAGTATTTT. The chain links TRBV7-8 to TRBJ2-3, with D uncertain. Germline CDR1 reads SGHVS; CDR2 reads FQNEAQ. The germline V and J ends were trimmed by 3 bases and 2 bases, with 12 bases remaining between them. The CDR3 totals 15 residues.

V is TRBV3-1 (or the pseudogene TRBV3-2) and J is TRBJ2-1; possible D gene TRBD1, 6 bases. Germline assignment: CDR1 LGHDT and CDR2 YNNKEL (reference sequence). The V and J ends lost 6 bases and 9 bases respectively, with 9 bases between them. The CDR3 is 11 residues long. The CDR3 DNA sequence: TGTGCCAGCAGGGAAGGGGGTGAGCAGTTCTTC. As protein: CASREGGEQFF.

In this sample, this clone turned up a few times. This chain joins TRBV30 and TRBJ1-4, with TRBD1 matching over 8 bases. CDR1 GTSNPN and CDR2 SVGIG come from the germline V gene (reference sequence). CDR3 length: 15 residues. Trimming at V came to 2 bases and at J to 6 bases, leaving 8 bases not matched to a gene. The CDR3 DNA reads as TGTGCCTGGAGTCCTAGGGACAGGTTTTATGAAAAACTGTTTTTT. Its translation: CAWSPRDRFYEKLFF.

The V call is TRBV15, the J call TRBJ1-1; possibly TRBD1 for D (6 bases). The CDR3 extends over 14 amino acids. The germline V gene has CDR1 LNHNV and CDR2 YYDKDF (reference sequence). The V gene lost 2 bases and the J gene lost 7 bases, with 14 bases spanning the gap. For the CDR3, the DNA is TGTGCCACCAGCAGACCCATGGGGGCCGGTGAAGCTTTCTTT. Translated, it gives CATSRPMGAGEAFF. Together with reference TRBV15 and TRBJ1-1, the CDR3 gives the full variable domain: DAMVIQNPRYQVTQFGKPVTLSCSQTLNHNVMYWYQQKSSQAPKLLFHYYDKDFNNEADTPDNFQSRRPNTSFCFLDIRSPGLGDTAMYLCATSRPMGAGEAFFGQGTRLTVV.

Points on this clone: Other DNA sequences within the sample encode an identical CDR3. The V gene is TRBV6-5, the J gene TRBJ2-7, with a possible D match to TRBD1 (5 bases). Germline V gene sequence: CDR1 MNHEY, CDR2 SVGAGI. The V gene lost 6 bases and the J gene lost 1 base, with 13 bases spanning the gap. The CDR3 sequence is 14 residues long. CDR3 bases: TGTGCCAGCAGCGCCGACAGAACTTCCTACGAGCAGTACTTC. This codes for CASSADRTSYEQYF.

This clone was counted once. The V gene is TRBV6-6, the J gene TRBJ2-7; 8 nucleotides align to TRBD1. This CDR3 has 14 residues. The V gene end was trimmed by 5 bases and the J gene end by 4 bases; junction bases not matched to a gene: 7. Germline-derived CDR1 and CDR2 are MNHNY and SVGAGI (reference sequence). The CDR3 is CASSQQGVGYEQYF. The CDR3 nucleotides read TGTGCCAGCAGTCAACAGGGGGTAGGTTACGAGCAGTACTTC.

This clone appeared a few times. This CDR3 is CASSSGVQAEAFF. The DNA for the CDR3 is TGTGCCAGCAGCTCCGGGGTCCAGGCCGAAGCTTTCTTT. The V gene is TRBV7-9, the J gene TRBJ1-1; no firm D call. Looked up from germline, CDR1 is SEHNR and CDR2 is FQNEAQ (reference sequence). This CDR3 is built from 13 residues. Trimming shortened V by 4 bases and J by 8 bases, and 14 bases separated the two germline ends.

The rearrangement uses TRBV28 and TRBJ1-2; 10 positions agree with TRBD1. Germline-derived CDR1 and CDR2 are MDHEN and SYDVKM. Trimming at V came to 1 base and at J to 7 bases, leaving 9 bases not matched to a gene. The CDR3 length is 16 residues. The CDR3 loop is CASSLYSGTGDRGYTF. The CDR3 DNA is TGTGCCAGCAGTTTATATTCCGGGACAGGGGATCGTGGCTACACCTTC.

V is TRBV9 and J is TRBJ2-1, with D perhaps TRBD1 (6 bases). V lost 2 bases to trimming and J lost 7 bases, with 10 bases between them. Germline V gene lookup returns CDR1 SGDLS and CDR2 YYNGEE. The CDR3 has 13 residues. The CDR3 here is CASSVSQGNEQFF. CDR3 sequence (DNA): TGTGCCAGCAGCGTTTCACAGGGAAATGAGCAGTTCTTC. Using reference TRBV9 and TRBJ2-1 for the parts outside the CDR3, the full variable domain is DSGVTQTPKHLITATGQRVTLRCSPRSGDLSVYWYQQSLDQGLQFLIQYYNGEERAKGNILERFSAQQFPDLHSELNLSSLELGDSALYFCASSVSQGNEQFFGPGTRLTVL.

The chain recombines TRBV2 with TRBJ1-5; a possible D gene is TRBD1 (6 bases). The V and J ends lost 4 bases and 6 bases respectively, with 13 bases between them. Germline lookup yields CDR1 SNHLY and CDR2 FYNNEI. There are 14 residues in the CDR3. The CDR3 is CASSVRTEGQPQHF. CDR3 DNA: TGTGCCAGCAGTGTAAGGACAGAAGGTCAGCCCCAGCATTTT.

This clone was recorded once. J is TRBJ2-3 and V is TRBV5-1; 7 bases map to TRBD2. CDR1 is SGHRS, CDR2 YFSETQ, per germline. The ends lost 1 base at V and 1 base at J; junction bases unmatched: 6. CDR3 size: 16 residues. For the CDR3, the DNA is TGCGCCAGCAGCTTGATTGGGGGAGGGCGCACAGATACGCAGTATTTT. Translated: CASSLIGGGRTDTQYF.

This rearrangement joins TRBV7-2 to TRBJ2-1; TRBD2 matches at 8 bases. This CDR3 is built from 15 residues. The germline V gene encodes CDR1 SGHTA and CDR2 FQGNSA. V shed 5 bases, J shed 4 bases, and the junction held 7 bases outside the gene matches. The CDR3, as DNA: TGTGCCAGCAGCCACGCGGGACTAGGTTACAATGAGCAGTTCTTC. It encodes CASSHAGLGYNEQFF.

The V call is TRBV29-1, the J call TRBJ2-7; 8 bases agree with TRBD2. The trim removed 2 bases at V and 0 bases at J, leaving 3 bases unmatched. The germline CDR1 and CDR2 sequences are SQVTM and ANQGSEA. This CDR3 has 14 residues. CDR3 region: CSVELAGFSYEQYF. CDR3 sequence (DNA): TGCAGCGTTGAACTAGCGGGCTTCTCCTACGAGCAGTACTTC.